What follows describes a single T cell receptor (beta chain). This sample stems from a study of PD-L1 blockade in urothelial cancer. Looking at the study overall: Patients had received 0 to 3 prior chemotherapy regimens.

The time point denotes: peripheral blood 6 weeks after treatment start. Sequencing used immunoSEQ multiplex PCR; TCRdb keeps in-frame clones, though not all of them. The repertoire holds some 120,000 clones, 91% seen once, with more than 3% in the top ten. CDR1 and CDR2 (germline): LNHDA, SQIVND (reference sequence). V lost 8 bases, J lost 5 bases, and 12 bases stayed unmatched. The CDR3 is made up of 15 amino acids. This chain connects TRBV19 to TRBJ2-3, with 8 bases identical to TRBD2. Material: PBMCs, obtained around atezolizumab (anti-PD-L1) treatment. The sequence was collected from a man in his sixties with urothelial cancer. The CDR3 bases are TGTGCCAGTGCCCCAGCGGGAGTACGCGGAGATACGCAGTATTTT. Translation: CASAPAGVRGDTQYF.